This TCR beta chain derives from a study of metastatic and nonmetastatic thyroid tumors (dated by TCRdb to 2020 to 2021). For the study in its entirety: Repertoires were compared across peripheral blood and tumor or nodule tissue samples from malignant and benign thyroid patients. General findings and caveats noted by the study authors: In both blood and tumor samples, malignant tumors were reported to have significantly higher TCR beta diversity than benign nodules.

The germline V gene (reference sequence) specifies SEHNR as CDR1 and FQNEAQ as CDR2. V is shortened by 1 base, J by 1 base, and the region joining them spans 10 bases. The CDR3 holds 15 amino acids from the cysteine to the phenylalanine. Only the CDR3 portion is preserved as DNA: 45 bases, with reading frame beginning at the first base. This clone occurred many times. Its target antigen remains unknown. It has no much larger one-base neighbor in the sample; base qualities were not kept. No patient had received any treatment before thyroid surgery. The study retrospectively analysed patient clinical samples collected from the early 2010s to the late 2010s using T-cell receptor beta sequencing. Library construction relied on PCR. Sequenced on an Illumina HiSeq 4000. The TCR beta-chain CDR3 region of each patient was profiled by high-throughput sequencing. Per the authors' processing: CDR3 differences across clinicopathological groups were used to build a classifier for discriminating distant-metastatic papillary thyroid cancer patients. Repertoire diversity was assessed with the Shannon index, and tumor-blood repertoire similarity with the Morisita-Horn index. TCRdb took the public reads, trimmed them with fastp at Q25, ran MiXCR for clone calling and kept in-frame beta chains. TCRdb, rather than the study authors, made the V and J calls. For this sample the table gives approximately 16,000 clones, of which 31% were detected only once. Of the sample, 10% to 13% falls within the top ten clones.

This sequence originates from a female donor with papillary thyroid cancer or a benign thyroid nodule (not recorded which). Some clones in this sample may be carry-over from other donors' samples. The chain was built from TRBV7-9 and TRBJ1-2, with the D gene call left open. Sample: blood. This receptor has the CDR3 CASSLGRGINYGYTF. Here is the DNA: TGTGCCAGCAGCTTAGGTCGAGGCATTAACTATGGCTACACCTTC.